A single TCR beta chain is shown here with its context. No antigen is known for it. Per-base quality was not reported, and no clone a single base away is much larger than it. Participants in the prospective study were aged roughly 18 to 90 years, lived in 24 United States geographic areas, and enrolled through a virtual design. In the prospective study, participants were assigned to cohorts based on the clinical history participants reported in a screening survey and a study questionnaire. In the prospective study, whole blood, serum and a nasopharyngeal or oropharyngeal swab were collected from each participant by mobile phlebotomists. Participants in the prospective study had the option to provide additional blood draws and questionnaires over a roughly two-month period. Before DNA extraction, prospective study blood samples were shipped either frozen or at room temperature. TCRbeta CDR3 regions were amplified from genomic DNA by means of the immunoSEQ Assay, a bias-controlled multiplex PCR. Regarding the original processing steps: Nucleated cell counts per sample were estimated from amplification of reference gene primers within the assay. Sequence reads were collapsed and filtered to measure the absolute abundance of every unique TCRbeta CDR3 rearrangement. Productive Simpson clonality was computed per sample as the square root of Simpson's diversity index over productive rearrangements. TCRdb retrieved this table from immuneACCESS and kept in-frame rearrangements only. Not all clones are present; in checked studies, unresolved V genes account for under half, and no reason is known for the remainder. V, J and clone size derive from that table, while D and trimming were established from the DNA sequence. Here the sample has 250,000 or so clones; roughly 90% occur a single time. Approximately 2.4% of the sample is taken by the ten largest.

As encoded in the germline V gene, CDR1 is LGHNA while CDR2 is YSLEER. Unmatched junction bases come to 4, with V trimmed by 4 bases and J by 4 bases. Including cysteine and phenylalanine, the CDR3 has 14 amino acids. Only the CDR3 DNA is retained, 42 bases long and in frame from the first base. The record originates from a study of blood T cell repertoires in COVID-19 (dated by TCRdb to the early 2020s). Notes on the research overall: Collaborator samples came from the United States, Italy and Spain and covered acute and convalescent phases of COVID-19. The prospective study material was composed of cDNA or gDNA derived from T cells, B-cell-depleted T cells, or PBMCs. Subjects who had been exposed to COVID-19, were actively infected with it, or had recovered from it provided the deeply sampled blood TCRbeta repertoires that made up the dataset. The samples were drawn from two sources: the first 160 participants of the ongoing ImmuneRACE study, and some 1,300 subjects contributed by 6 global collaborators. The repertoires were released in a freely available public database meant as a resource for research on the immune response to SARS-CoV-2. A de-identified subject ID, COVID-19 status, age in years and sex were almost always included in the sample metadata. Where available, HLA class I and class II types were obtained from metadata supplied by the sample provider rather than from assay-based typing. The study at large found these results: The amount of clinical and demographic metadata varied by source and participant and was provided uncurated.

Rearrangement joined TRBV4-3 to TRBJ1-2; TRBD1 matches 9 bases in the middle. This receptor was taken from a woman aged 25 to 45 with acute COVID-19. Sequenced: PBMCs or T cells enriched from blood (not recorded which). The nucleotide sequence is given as TGCGCCAGCAGCCGGGACAGGGTATCCTATGGCTACACCTTC. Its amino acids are CASSRDRVSYGYTF.